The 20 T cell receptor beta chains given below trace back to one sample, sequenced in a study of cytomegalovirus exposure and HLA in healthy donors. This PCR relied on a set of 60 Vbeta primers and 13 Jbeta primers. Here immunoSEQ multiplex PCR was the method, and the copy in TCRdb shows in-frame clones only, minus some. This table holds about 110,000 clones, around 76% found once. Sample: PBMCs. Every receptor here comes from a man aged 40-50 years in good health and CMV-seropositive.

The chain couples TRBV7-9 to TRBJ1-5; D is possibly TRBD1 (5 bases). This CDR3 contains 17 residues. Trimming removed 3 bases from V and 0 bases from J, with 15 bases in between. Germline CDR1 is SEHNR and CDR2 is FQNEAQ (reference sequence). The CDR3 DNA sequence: TGTGCCAGCAGCTTGGGGGGGTCGGTTACTAGCAATCAGCCCCAGCATTTT. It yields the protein CASSLGGSVTSNQPQHF.

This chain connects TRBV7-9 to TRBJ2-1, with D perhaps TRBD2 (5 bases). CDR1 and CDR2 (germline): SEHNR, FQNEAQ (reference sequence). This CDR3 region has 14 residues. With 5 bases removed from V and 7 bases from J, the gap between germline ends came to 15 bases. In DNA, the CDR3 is TGTGCCAGCAGCCTAGAGGTTGTAGCGAATGAGCAGTTCTTC. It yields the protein CASSLEVVANEQFF.

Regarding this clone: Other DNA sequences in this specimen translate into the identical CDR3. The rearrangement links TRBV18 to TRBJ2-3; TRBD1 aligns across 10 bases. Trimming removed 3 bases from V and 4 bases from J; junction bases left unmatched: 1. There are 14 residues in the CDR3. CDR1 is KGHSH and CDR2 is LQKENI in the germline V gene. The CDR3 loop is CASSPGQGADTQYF. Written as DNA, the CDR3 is TGTGCCAGCTCACCCGGACAGGGGGCAGATACGCAGTATTTT.

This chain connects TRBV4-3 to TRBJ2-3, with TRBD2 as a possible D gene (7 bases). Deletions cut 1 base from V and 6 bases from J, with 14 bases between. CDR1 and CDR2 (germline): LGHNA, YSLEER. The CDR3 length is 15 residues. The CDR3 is CASSQGTRGADTQYF. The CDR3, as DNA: TGCGCCAGCAGCCAAGGGACTAGGGGGGCGGATACGCAGTATTTT.

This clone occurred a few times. In nucleotides, the CDR3 is TGTGCCAGTAATTCAGGGGGCAATCAGCCCCAGCATTTT. Protein product: CASNSGGNQPQHF. This chain joins TRBV19 and TRBJ1-5, with D maybe TRBD1 (6 bases). The germline CDR1 and CDR2 sequences are LNHDA and SQIVND (reference sequence). The CDR3 extends over 13 amino acids. The V gene lost 7 bases and the J gene lost 2 bases, with 9 bases spanning the gap.

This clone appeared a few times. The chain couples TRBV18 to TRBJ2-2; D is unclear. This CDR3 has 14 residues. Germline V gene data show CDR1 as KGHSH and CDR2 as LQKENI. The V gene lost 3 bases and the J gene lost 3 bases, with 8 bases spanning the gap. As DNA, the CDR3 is TGTGCCAGCTCACCGGGCAGCCACACCGGGGAGCTGTTTTTT. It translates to CASSPGSHTGELFF. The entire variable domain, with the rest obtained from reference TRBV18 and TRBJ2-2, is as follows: NAGVMQNPRHLVRRRGQEARLRCSPMKGHSHVYWYRQLPEEGLKFMVYLQKENIIDESGMPKERFSAEFPKEGPSILRIQQVVRGDSAAYFCASSPGSHTGELFFGEGSRLTVL.

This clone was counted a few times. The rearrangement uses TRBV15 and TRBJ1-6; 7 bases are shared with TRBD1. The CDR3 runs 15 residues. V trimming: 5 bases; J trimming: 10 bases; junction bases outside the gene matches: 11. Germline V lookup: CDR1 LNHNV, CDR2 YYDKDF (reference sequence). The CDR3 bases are TGTGCCACCAGCGGAATGACAGGGTTGGGGTCACCCCTCCACTTT. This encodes CATSGMTGLGSPLHF.

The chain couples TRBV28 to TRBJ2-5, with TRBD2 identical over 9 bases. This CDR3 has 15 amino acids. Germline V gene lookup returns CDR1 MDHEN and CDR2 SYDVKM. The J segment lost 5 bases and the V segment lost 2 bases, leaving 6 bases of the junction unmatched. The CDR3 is CASSLARGGRETQYF. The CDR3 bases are TGTGCCAGCAGTTTAGCGCGGGGGGGAAGGGAGACCCAGTACTTC.

The CDR3 loop is CASRGWRENGELFF. The CDR3 DNA reads as TGTGCCAGCAGGGGCTGGCGGGAGAACGGGGAGCTGTTTTTT. The chain recombines TRBV7-2 with TRBJ2-2; 7 bases align to TRBD2. CDR1 SGHTA and CDR2 FQGNSA come from the germline V gene. This CDR3 contains 14 residues. V was clipped by 6 bases and J by 7 bases; unmatched bases: 8.

This CDR3 reads CASSRGQNTEAFF. CDR3 coding DNA: TGTGCCAGCAGCCGGGGCCAAAACACTGAAGCTTTCTTT. The chain combines TRBV14 with TRBJ1-1; D might be TRBD1 (5 bases). Germline assignment: CDR1 SGHDN and CDR2 FVKESK. The CDR3 totals 13 residues. Trimming removed 4 bases from V and 2 bases from J, with 8 bases in between.

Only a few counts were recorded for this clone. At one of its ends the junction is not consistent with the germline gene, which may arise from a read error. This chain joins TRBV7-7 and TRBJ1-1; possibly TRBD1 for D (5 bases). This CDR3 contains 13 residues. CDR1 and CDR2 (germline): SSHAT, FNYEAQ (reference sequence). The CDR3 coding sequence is TGTGCTAGCAGCTTGACAGAGAACACTGAAGCTTTCTTT. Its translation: CASSLTENTEAFF.

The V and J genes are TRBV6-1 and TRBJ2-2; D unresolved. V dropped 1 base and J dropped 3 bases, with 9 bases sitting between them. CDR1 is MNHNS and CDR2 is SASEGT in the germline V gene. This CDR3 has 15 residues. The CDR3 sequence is CASSEDIQYTGELFF. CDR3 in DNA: TGTGCCAGCAGTGAAGATATTCAGTACACCGGGGAGCTGTTTTTT.

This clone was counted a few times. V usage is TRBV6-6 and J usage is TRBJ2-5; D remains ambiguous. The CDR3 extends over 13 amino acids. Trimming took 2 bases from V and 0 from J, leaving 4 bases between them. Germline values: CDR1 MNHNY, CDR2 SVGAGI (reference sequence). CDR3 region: CASSYRYQETQYF. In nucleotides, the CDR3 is TGTGCCAGCAGTTACCGGTACCAAGAGACCCAGTACTTC.

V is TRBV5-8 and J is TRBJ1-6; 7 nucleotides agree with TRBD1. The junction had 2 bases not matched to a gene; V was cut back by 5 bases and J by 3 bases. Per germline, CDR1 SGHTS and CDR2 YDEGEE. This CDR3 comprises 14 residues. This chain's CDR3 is CASRGQHYNSPLHF. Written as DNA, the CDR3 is TGTGCCAGCAGGGGACAGCACTATAATTCACCCCTCCACTTT.

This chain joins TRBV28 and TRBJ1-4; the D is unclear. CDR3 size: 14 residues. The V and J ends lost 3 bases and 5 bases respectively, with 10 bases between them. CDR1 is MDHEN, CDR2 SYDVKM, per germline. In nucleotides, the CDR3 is TGTGCCAGCAGTTTTCGGGTGTTGAATGAAAAACTGTTTTTT. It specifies CASSFRVLNEKLFF. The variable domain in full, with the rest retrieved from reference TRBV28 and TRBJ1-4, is DVKVTQSSRYLVKRTGEKVFLECVQDMDHENMFWYRQDPGLGLRLIYFSYDVKMKEKGDIPEGYSVSREKKERFSLILESASTNQTSMYLCASSFRVLNEKLFFGSGTQLSVL.

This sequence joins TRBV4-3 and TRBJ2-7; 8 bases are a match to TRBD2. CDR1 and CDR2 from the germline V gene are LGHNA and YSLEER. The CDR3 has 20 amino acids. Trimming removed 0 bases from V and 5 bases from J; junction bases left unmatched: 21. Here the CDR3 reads CASSQEALGGAGGGTHEQYF. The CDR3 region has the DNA TGCGCCAGCAGCCAAGAGGCCCTAGGGGGTGCGGGGGGCGGCACCCACGAGCAGTACTTC.

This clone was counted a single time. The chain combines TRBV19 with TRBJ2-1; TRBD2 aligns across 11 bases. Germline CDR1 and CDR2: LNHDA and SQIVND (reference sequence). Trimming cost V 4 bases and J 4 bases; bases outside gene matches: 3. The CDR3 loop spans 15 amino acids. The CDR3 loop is CASSNTSGSYNEQFF. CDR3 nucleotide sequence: TGTGCCAGTAGTAATACTAGCGGGAGTTACAATGAGCAGTTCTTC.

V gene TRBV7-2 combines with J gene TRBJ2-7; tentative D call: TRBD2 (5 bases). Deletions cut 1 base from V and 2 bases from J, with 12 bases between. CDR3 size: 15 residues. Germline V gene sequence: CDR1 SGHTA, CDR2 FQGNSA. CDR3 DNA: TGTGCCAGCAGCTTAGAAGAGGGCTCCACCTACGAGCAGTACTTC. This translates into CASSLEEGSTYEQYF.

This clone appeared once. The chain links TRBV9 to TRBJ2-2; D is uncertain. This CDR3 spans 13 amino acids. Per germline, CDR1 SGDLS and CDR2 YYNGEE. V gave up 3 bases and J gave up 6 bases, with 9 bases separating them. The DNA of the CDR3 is TGTGCCAGCAGCGGTTCTAGTGCCGGGGAGCTGTTTTTT. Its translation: CASSGSSAGELFF.

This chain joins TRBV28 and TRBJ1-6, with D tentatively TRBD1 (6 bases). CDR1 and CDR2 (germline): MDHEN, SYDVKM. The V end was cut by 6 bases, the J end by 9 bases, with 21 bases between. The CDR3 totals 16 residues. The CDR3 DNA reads TGTGCCAGCAGCCCAGGCTCCGGGACATGGGGTTCACCCCTCCACTTT. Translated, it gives CASSPGSGTWGSPLHF.